The subject of this entry is one T cell receptor beta chain. The entry originates in a study of T cell changes during pregnancy in multiple sclerosis. Sequenced by immunoSEQ multiplex PCR; TCRdb stores in-frame clones only, minus some. The table lists fewer than 130,000 clones, 90% to 95% of them singletons. CDR3 size: 15 residues. The V and J ends lost 6 bases and 3 bases, in that order; junction bases with no gene match: 6. CDR1 is MNHEY, CDR2 SVGAGI, per germline. The TCR originated in a female donor with multiple sclerosis, enrolled in a pregnancy study. This rearrangement joins TRBV6-5 to TRBJ1-5; 9 bases line up with TRBD1. Sample: peripheral blood, taken after pregnancy. Written as DNA, the CDR3 is TGTGCCAGCAGACCGGGGACAGGGACCAATCAGCCCCAGCATTTT. It encodes CASRPGTGTNQPQHF.